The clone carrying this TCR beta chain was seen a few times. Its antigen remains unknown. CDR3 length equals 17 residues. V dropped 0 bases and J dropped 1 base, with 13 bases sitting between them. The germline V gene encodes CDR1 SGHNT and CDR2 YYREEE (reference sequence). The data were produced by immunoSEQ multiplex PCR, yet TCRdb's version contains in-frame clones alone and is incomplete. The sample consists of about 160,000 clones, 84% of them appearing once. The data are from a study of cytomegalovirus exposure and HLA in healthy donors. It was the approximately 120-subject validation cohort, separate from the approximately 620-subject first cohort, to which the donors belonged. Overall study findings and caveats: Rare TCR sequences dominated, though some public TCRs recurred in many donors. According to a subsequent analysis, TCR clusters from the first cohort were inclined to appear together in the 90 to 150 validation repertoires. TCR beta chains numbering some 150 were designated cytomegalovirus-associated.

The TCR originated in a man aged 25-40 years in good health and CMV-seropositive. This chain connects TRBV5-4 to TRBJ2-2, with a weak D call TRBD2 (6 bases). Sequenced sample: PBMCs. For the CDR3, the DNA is TGTGCCAGCAGCTTGGAGGCCGGGAGTGGGAACACCGGGGAGCTGTTTTTT. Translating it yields CASSLEAGSGNTGELFF.